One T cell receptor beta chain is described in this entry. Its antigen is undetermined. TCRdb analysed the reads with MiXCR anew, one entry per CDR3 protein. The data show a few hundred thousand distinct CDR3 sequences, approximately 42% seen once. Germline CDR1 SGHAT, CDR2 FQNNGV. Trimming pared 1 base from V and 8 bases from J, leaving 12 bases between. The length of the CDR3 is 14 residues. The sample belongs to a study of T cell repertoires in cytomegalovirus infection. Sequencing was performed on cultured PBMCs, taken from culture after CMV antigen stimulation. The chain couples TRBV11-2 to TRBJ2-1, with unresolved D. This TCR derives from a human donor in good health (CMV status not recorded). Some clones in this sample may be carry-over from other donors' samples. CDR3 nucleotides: TGTGCCAGCAGCTTAGGGCCGACCGCGGATGAGCAGTTCTTC. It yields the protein CASSLGPTADEQFF.